This T cell receptor beta chain was captured in a study of blood T cell repertoires in COVID-19. In the study overall: PBMCs, B-cell-depleted T cells, or T cells were the source of the cDNA or gDNA that made up the material.

Participants spanned ages about 18 to 90 years and resided in about two dozen US areas. Cohorts were assigned according to the clinical history that participants reported. Study processing details: Nucleated cell number was recorded as an estimate derived from reference gene primer amplification. The protocol was immunoSEQ multiplex PCR, while the TCRdb copy is restricted to in-frame clones and leaves out a portion. V and J calls plus clone size are reproduced from that table; the DNA served to infer D and trimming. The sample carries around 250,000 clones, about 88% recorded once. This clone has just a few counts. J was trimmed by 4 bases and V by 6 bases; bases with no gene match: 9. This CDR3 spans 15 amino acids. CDR1 is MRHNA, CDR2 SNTAGT, per germline.

The chain has TRBV6-4 and TRBJ1-1, with 9 bases aligning to TRBD1. The TCR was taken from a woman aged 45-65 years who had recovered from COVID-19. The source material was PBMCs or T cells enriched from blood (not recorded which). For the CDR3, the DNA is TGTGCCAGCAGGGAAACGGGACAGGGAGGCACTGAAGCTTTCTTT. Protein sequence: CASRETGQGGTEAFF.